The 24 T cell receptor beta chains below were found in one sample sequenced in a study of response to subunit inactivated influenza vaccine. TCRdb itself ran the RT-PCR reads through MiXCR, one entry per CDR3 protein. The sample contains about 530,000 distinct CDR3 sequences, under 15% of which appear only once. The specimen was PBMCs from blood, collected 45 days after vaccination. The receptors originated from a man aged 45 to 65 who received an inactivated influenza vaccine.

The rearrangement links TRBV5-1 to TRBJ2-3, with 15 bases that match TRBD2. V dropped 4 bases and J dropped 9; count of bases not matched to a gene: 9. The CDR3 sequence is 16 residues long. Germline loops: CDR1 SGHRS, CDR2 YFSETQ. The CDR3 spells CASSPGTSGGTTTQYF. The CDR3 DNA follows: TGCGCCAGCAGCCCGGGGACTAGCGGGGGGACTACAACGCAGTATTTT.

This clonotype appeared many times. J is TRBJ2-7 and V is TRBV12-3 or TRBV12-4; D unclear. The CDR3 is 15 amino acids. Trimming left V 2 bases short and J 0 bases short, with 11 bases between. In DNA form, the CDR3 reads TGTGCCAGCAGTTTACTAGGCAGAAGCTCCTACGAGCAGTACTTC. The encoded protein is CASSLLGRSSYEQYF.

The chain uses TRBV6-5 and TRBJ2-7; D ambiguous. V was pared by 2 bases and J by 6 bases, with 17 bases between. Germline V gene data show CDR1 as MNHEY and CDR2 as SVGAGI. The CDR3 is 15 amino acids. CDR3 protein: CASSYPLAPSGEQYF. In DNA form, the CDR3 reads TGTGCCAGCAGTTACCCGTTGGCCCCTTCTGGCGAGCAGTACTTC.

The CDR3 bases are TGTGCCAGCAGCCAAGAGGGGACAGGCACTAATGAAAAACTGTTTTTT. This sequence encodes CASSQEGTGTNEKLFF. V and J are TRBV4-2 and TRBJ1-4; TRBD1 aligns across 8 bases. V lost 0 bases, J lost 2 bases, and 2 bases stayed unmatched. The CDR3 extends over 16 amino acids. Germline CDR1 and CDR2: LGHNA and YNFKEQ.

A note on this clonotype: The germline gene is not matched at one end of the junction; a read error may be the cause. The rearrangement joins TRBV20-1 to TRBJ1-6; D is perhaps TRBD1 (5 bases). There are 12 residues in the CDR3. The germline gives CDR1 DFQATT, CDR2 SNEGSKA (reference sequence). The CDR3 sequence is CSARDPGVEIFF. CDR3 coding DNA: TGCAGTGCTAGAGATCCGGGGGTCGAGATATTTTTT.

The DNA of the CDR3 is TGCAGTGCTGAACCCTGGACAGGGGTTACCTACGAGCAGTACTTC. It codes for CSAEPWTGVTYEQYF. This chain uses TRBV20-1 with TRBJ2-7; 9 positions agree with TRBD1. The junction had 10 bases not matched to a gene; V was cut back by 5 bases and J by 2 bases. The CDR3 totals 15 residues. Germline values: CDR1 DFQATT, CDR2 SNEGSKA (reference sequence).

The DNA for the CDR3 is TGCAGTGCTAGAGAGGTGGATTCCTCCTACAATGAGCAGTTCTTC. Translation: CSAREVDSSYNEQFF. This rearrangement joins TRBV20-1 to TRBJ2-1; the D is unclear. Per germline, CDR1 DFQATT and CDR2 SNEGSKA (reference sequence). V gave up 0 bases and J gave up 0 bases, with 9 bases separating them. CDR3 size: 15 residues.

The chain joins TRBV7-9 to TRBJ1-5, with unresolved D. Germline assignment: CDR1 SEHNR and CDR2 FQNEAQ (reference sequence). V lost 5 bases to trimming and J lost 3 bases, with 11 bases between them. CDR3 length: 14 amino acids. The CDR3 DNA reads TGTGCCAGCAGCGACGACGGTTTCAATCAGCCCCAGCATTTT. This encodes CASSDDGFNQPQHF.

This clonotype occurred a few times. The chain combines TRBV12-3 or TRBV12-4 with TRBJ1-5; D might be TRBD1 (5 bases). Trimming took off 3 bases at V and 1 base at J, with 13 bases between the two ends. The CDR3 extends over 16 amino acids. In nucleotides, the CDR3 is TGTGCCAGCAGTTTTGCAGGGACTCTAAGCAATCAGCCCCAGCATTTT. It codes for CASSFAGTLSNQPQHF.

The V and J genes are TRBV10-3 and TRBJ2-3, with 13 bases aligning to TRBD2. V was clipped by 8 bases and J by 4 bases; unmatched bases: 3. The germline V gene encodes CDR1 ENHRY and CDR2 SYGVKD. CDR3 length: 14 residues. The CDR3 DNA is TGTGCCATCCGCGGACTAGCGGGAGCAGATACGCAGTATTTT. Encoded protein: CAIRGLAGADTQYF.

This clonotype was counted ten times or more. The V gene is TRBV12-3 or TRBV12-4, the J gene TRBJ1-6, with 9 bases aligning to TRBD1. Germline trimming cut 5 bases from V and 9 bases from J; bases unmatched to any gene: 5. The CDR3 length is 14 residues. The CDR3 sequence is CASSPGQGGSPLHF. The CDR3 coding sequence is TGTGCCAGCAGTCCGGGACAGGGAGGTTCACCCCTCCACTTT.

This clonotype was counted between two and nine times. The chain carries TRBV7-2 and TRBJ2-5; TRBD1 matches at 8 bases. The CDR3 is 14 amino acids. J was trimmed by 2 bases and V by 6 bases; bases with no gene match: 5. Germline CDR1 reads SGHTA; CDR2 reads FQGNSA. CDR3: CASRTRTGQETQYF. The CDR3 bases are TGTGCCAGCAGAACCAGGACAGGGCAAGAGACCCAGTACTTC.

Ten or more counts support this clonotype. This sequence joins TRBV11-2 and TRBJ2-7, with D perhaps TRBD1 (6 bases). The germline V gene has CDR1 SGHAT and CDR2 FQNNGV. The CDR3 extends over 13 amino acids. V was trimmed by 3 bases and J by 4 bases, leaving 10 bases between them. Written as DNA, the CDR3 is TGTGCCAGCAGCTTTGCAGGGGCTTACGAGCAGTACTTC. This gives the protein CASSFAGAYEQYF.

This clonotype occurred many times. The chain has TRBV10-3 and TRBJ2-7; D could derive from TRBD1 or TRBD2 (5 bases each). Germline V gene sequence: CDR1 ENHRY, CDR2 SYGVKD. This CDR3 spans 14 amino acids. With 11 bases removed from V and 3 bases from J, the gap between germline ends came to 20 bases. The CDR3 reads CASKVGEPVYEQYF. The CDR3 DNA reads as TGTGCCTCCAAGGTGGGGGAACCAGTCTACGAGCAGTACTTC.

This clonotype showed up many times. The genes are TRBV12-3 or TRBV12-4 and TRBJ1-4; D remains ambiguous. Between the trimmed V and J ends, which lost 5 bases and 0 bases, there was a span of 10 bases. The CDR3 is 15 residues long. The CDR3 is CASSPSRTTNEKLFF. In DNA form, the CDR3 reads TGTGCCAGCAGTCCCTCAAGAACAACTAATGAAAAACTGTTTTTT.

The chain employs TRBV11-2 and TRBJ2-3, with D tentatively TRBD2 (6 bases). CDR1 is SGHAT, CDR2 FQNNGV, per germline. CDR3 size: 15 residues. Trimming pared 4 bases from V and 5 bases from J, leaving 16 bases between. CDR3 region: CASSYPGLGKDTQYF. DNA of the CDR3: TGTGCCAGCAGCTACCCGGGACTGGGAAAAGATACGCAGTATTTT.

The chain has TRBV5-4 and TRBJ1-1; no firm D call. Trimming removed 0 bases from V and 3 bases from J, with 6 bases in between. The CDR3 totals 13 residues. Germline V CDR1 and CDR2: SGHNT, YYREEE (reference sequence). Here the CDR3 DNA reads TGTGCCAGCAGCTTGGTTTTGCACACTGAAGCTTTCTTT. This gives the protein CASSLVLHTEAFF. Full variable domain (rest looked up from reference TRBV5-4 and TRBJ1-1): ETGVTQSPTHLIKTRGQQVTLRCSSQSGHNTVSWYQQALGQGPQFIFQYYREEENGRGNFPPRFSGLQFPNYSSELNVNALELDDSALYLCASSLVLHTEAFFGQGTRLTVV.

V gene TRBV11-2 combines with J gene TRBJ2-7; TRBD2 is a possible D gene (5 bases). Germline-derived CDR1 and CDR2 are SGHAT and FQNNGV. The CDR3 is 15 residues long. Between the trimmed V and J ends, which lost 4 bases and 2 bases, there was a span of 15 bases. CDR3 loop: CASSSRDGNPYEQYF. In DNA form, the CDR3 reads TGTGCCAGCAGCTCAAGAGACGGGAACCCCTACGAGCAGTACTTC. Variable domain in full (rest from reference TRBV11-2 and TRBJ2-7): EAGVAQSPRYKIIEKRQSVAFWCNPISGHATLYWYQQILGQGPKLLIQFQNNGVVDDSQLPKDRFSAERLKGVDSTLKIQPAKLEDSAVYLCASSSRDGNPYEQYFGPGTRLTVT.

This clonotype was detected only a few times. V usage is TRBV20-1 and J usage is TRBJ2-1; 14 bases match TRBD2. V was pared by 5 bases and J by 9 bases, with 6 bases of the junction left unmatched. CDR3 length equals 14 residues. CDR1 and CDR2 (germline): DFQATT, SNEGSKA (reference sequence). CDR3 sequence reads: CSALRLAGGAEQFF. In DNA, the CDR3 is TGCAGTGCTCTCCGACTAGCGGGGGGGGCTGAGCAGTTCTTC.

This clonotype has just a few counts. The gene calls are TRBV7-3 and TRBJ2-6; D remains unclear. V was cut by 0 bases and J by 1 base, with 7 bases left in between. Germline CDR1 is SGHTA and CDR2 is FQGTGA. The CDR3 extends over 16 amino acids. The CDR3 spells CASSLTLDSGANVLTF. The CDR3 nucleotides are TGTGCCAGCAGCTTAACCCTGGATTCTGGGGCCAACGTCCTGACTTTC.

This clonotype was observed a handful of times. The chain carries TRBV29-1 and TRBJ1-1, with D possibly TRBD1 on 5 matching bases. The CDR3 is made up of 13 amino acids. Trimming shortened V by 6 bases and J by 3 bases, and 14 bases separated the two germline ends. Germline CDR1 and CDR2: SQVTM and ANQGSEA. For the CDR3, the DNA is TGCAGCGTCAGAGACAGCCTGGACACTGAAGCTTTCTTT. Translated: CSVRDSLDTEAFF.

The genes are TRBV27 and TRBJ2-2; 7 bases match TRBD1. The CDR3 runs 18 residues. J was trimmed by 1 base and V by 3 bases; bases with no gene match: 11. Germline V CDR1 and CDR2: MNHEY, SMNVEV (reference sequence). The CDR3 reads CASSFRDSVALNTGELFF. The CDR3 DNA follows: TGTGCCAGCAGTTTTCGGGACAGCGTTGCCCTGAACACCGGGGAGCTGTTTTTT.

This clonotype was observed at least ten times. The chain is built from TRBV5-1 and TRBJ2-1; D is undetermined. Germline-derived CDR1 and CDR2 are SGHRS and YFSETQ. The CDR3 runs to 17 residues. V shed 0 bases and J shed 3 bases, with 16 bases lying between them. CDR3 protein: CASSLEADVYLYNEQFF. In DNA, the CDR3 is TGCGCCAGCAGCTTGGAGGCCGATGTCTACCTCTACAATGAGCAGTTCTTC.

The chain recombines TRBV7-9 with TRBJ2-3; D might be TRBD2 (6 bases). Trimming cost V 6 bases and J 7 bases, with 11 bases left between them. The CDR3 contains 12 residues. Looked up from germline, CDR1 is SEHNR and CDR2 is FQNEAQ (reference sequence). CDR3 DNA sequence: TGTGCCAGCAGATCCGGAGGGCATACGCAGTATTTT. Its protein product is CASRSGGHTQYF.